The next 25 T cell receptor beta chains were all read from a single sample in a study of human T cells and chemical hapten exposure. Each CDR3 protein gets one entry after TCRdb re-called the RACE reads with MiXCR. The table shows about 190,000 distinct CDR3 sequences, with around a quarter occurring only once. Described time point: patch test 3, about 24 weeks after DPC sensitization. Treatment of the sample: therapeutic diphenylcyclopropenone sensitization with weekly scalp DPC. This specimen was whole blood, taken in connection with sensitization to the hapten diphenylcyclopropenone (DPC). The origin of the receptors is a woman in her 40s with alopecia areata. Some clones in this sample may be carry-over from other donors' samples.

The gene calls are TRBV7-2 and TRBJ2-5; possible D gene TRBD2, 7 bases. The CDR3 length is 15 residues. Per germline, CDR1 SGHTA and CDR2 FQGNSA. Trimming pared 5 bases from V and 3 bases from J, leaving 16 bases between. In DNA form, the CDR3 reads TGTGCCAGCAGCCGAGTGAGGGGGGGTGAAGAGACCCAGTACTTC. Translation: CASSRVRGGEETQYF.

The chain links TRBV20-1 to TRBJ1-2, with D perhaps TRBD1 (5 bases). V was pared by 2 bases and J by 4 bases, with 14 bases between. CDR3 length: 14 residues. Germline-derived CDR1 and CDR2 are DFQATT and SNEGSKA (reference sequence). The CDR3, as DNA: TGCAGTGCTAGATTTGGGGGGGACCTCTATGGCTACACCTTC. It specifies CSARFGGDLYGYTF.

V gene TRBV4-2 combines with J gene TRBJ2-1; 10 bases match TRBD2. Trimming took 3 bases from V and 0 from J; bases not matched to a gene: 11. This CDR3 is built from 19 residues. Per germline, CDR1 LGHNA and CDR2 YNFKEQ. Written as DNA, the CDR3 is TGTGCCAGCAGCCAGTACGCCGGGACTAGCGCTAGCTCCTACAATGAGCAGTTCTTC. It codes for CASSQYAGTSASSYNEQFF.

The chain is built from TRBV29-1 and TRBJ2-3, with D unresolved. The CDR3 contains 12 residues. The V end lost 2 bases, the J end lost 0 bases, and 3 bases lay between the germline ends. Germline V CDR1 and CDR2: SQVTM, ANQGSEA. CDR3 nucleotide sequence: TGCAGCGTTGAATCTAGCACAGATACGCAGTATTTT. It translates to CSVESSTDTQYF.

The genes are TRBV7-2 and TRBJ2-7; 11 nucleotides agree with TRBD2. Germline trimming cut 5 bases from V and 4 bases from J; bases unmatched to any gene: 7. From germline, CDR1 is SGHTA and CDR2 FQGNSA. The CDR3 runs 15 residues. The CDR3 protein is CASSVRTSGPYEQYF. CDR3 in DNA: TGTGCCAGCAGCGTCCGGACTAGCGGGCCGTACGAGCAGTACTTC.

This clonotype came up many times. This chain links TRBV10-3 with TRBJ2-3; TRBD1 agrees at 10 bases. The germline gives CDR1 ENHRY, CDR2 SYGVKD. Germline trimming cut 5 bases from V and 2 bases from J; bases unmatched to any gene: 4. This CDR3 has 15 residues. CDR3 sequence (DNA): TGTGCCATCAGTTCCGGGACAGGGGCCACAGATACGCAGTATTTT. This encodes CAISSGTGATDTQYF.

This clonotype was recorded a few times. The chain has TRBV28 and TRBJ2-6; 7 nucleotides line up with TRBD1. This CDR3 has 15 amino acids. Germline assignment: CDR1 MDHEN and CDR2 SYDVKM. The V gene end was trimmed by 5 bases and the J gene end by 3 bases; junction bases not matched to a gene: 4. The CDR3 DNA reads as TGTGCCAGCAGTACAGCAGGGGGTGGGGCCAACGTCCTGACTTTC. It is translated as CASSTAGGGANVLTF. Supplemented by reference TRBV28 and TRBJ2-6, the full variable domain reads DVKVTQSSRYLVKRTGEKVFLECVQDMDHENMFWYRQDPGLGLRLIYFSYDVKMKEKGDIPEGYSVSREKKERFSLILESASTNQTSMYLCASSTAGGGANVLTFGAGSRLTVL.

The CDR3 coding sequence is TGTGCCAGCAGTTTCTGGGGATCTGGGGCCAACGTCCTGACTTTC. This encodes CASSFWGSGANVLTF. The chain is built from TRBV27 and TRBJ2-6; no definite D call. Trimming removed 3 bases from V and 1 base from J, with 7 bases in between. Germline CDR1 and CDR2: MNHEY and SMNVEV (reference sequence). The CDR3 extends over 15 amino acids.

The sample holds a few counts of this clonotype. The CDR3 reads CASTPGQYYGYTF. As DNA, the CDR3 is TGTGCCAGCACTCCGGGACAGTACTATGGCTACACCTTC. The chain uses TRBV6-1 and TRBJ1-2, with TRBD1 matching 7 bases. Germline CDR1 reads MNHNS; CDR2 reads SASEGT. V was clipped by 7 bases and J by 3 bases; unmatched bases: 5. The CDR3 is made up of 13 amino acids.

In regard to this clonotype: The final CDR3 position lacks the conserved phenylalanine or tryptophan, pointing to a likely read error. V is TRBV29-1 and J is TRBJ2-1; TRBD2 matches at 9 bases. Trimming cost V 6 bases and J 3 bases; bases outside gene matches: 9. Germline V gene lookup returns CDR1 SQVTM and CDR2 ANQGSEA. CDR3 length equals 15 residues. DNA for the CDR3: TGCAGCGTCCCTGTTTCTAGCGGGAACTACAATGAGCAGTTCTCC. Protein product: CSVPVSSGNYNEQFS.

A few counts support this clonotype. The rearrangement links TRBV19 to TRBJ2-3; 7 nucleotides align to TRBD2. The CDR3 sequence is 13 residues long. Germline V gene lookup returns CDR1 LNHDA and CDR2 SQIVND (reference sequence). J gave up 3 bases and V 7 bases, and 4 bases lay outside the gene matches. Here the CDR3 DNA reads TGTGCCAGTAAGGCGGGAGAAACAGATACGCAGTATTTT. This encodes CASKAGETDTQYF. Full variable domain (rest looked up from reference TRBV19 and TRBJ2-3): DGGITQSPKYLFRKEGQNVTLSCEQNLNHDAMYWYRQDPGQGLRLIYYSQIVNDFQKGDIAEGYSVSREKKESFPLTVTSAQKNPTAFYLCASKAGETDTQYFGPGTRLTVL.

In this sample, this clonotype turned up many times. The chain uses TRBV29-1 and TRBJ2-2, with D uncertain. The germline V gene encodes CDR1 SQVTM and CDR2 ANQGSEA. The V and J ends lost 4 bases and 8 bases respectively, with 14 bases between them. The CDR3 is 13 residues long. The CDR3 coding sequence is TGCAGCGTTGTTCCCCAACATGGGGGGGAGCTGTTTTTT. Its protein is CSVVPQHGGELFF.

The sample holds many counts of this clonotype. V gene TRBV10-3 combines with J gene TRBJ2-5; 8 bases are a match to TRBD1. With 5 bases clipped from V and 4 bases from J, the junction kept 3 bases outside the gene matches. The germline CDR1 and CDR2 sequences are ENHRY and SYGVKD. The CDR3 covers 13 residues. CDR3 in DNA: TGTGCCATCAGTTCAGGGGGCCTAGAGACCCAGTACTTC. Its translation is CAISSGGLETQYF.

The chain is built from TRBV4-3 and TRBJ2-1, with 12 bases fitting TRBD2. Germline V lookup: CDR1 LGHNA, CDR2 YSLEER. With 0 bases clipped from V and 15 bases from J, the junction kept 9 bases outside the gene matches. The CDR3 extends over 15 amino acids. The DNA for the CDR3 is TGCGCCAGCAGCCAAGATTTTAGGACTAGCGGGAATCTGTTCTTC. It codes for CASSQDFRTSGNLFF.

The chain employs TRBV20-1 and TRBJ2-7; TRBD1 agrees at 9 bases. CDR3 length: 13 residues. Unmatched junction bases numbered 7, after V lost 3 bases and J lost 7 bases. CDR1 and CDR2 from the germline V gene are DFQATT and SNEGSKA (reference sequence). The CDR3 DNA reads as TGCAGTGCTAGTCTGGACAGGGGTGAAGAGCAGTACTTC. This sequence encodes CSASLDRGEEQYF.

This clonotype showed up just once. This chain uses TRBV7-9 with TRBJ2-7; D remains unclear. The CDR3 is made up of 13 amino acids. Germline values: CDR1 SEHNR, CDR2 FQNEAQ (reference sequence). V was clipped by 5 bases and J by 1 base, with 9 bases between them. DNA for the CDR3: TGTGCCAGCAGCCCCCTGGGGTCCTACGAGCAGTACTTC. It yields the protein CASSPLGSYEQYF.

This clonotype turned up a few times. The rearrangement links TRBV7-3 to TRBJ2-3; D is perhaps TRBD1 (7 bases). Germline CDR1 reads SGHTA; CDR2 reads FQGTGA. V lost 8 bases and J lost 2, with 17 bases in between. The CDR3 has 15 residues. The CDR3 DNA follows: TGTGCCAGCGTGATTGGGGGGACAGACACAGATACGCAGTATTTT. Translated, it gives CASVIGGTDTDTQYF. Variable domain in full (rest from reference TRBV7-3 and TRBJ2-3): GAGVSQTPSNKVTEKGKYVELRCDPISGHTALYWYRQSLGQGPEFLIYFQGTGAADDSGLPNDRFFAVRPEGSVSTLKIQRTERGDSAVYLCASVIGGTDTDTQYFGPGTRLTVL.

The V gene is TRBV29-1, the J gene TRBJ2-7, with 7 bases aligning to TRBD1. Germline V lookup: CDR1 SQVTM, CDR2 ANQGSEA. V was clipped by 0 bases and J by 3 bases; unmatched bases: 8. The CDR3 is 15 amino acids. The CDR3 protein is CSVEDSGDSHYEQYF. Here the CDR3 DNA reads TGCAGCGTTGAAGATAGTGGGGACAGCCACTACGAGCAGTACTTC.

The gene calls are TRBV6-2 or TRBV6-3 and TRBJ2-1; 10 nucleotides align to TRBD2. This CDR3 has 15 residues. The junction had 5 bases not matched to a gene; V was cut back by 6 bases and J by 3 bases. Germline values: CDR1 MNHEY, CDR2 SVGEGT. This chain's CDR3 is CASSPSGRSYNEQFF. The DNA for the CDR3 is TGTGCCAGCAGCCCTAGCGGGAGAAGCTACAATGAGCAGTTCTTC.

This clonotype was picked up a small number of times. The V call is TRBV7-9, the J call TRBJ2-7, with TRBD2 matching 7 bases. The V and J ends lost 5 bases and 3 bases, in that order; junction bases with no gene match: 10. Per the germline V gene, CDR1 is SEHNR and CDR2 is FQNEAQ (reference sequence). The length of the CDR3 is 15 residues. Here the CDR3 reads CASSRQAGRLYEQYF. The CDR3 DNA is TGTGCCAGCAGCCGACAAGCGGGACGCCTCTACGAGCAGTACTTC.

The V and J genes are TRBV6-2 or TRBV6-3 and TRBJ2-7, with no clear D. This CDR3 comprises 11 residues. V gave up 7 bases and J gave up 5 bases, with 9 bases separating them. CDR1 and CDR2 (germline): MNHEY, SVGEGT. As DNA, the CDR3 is TGTGCCAGCACCGACCTGGACGAGCAGTACTTC. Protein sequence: CASTDLDEQYF.

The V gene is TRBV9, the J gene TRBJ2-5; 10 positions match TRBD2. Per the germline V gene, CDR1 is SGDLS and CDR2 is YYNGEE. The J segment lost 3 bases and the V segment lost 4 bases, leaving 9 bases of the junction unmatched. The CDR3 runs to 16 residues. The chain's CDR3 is CASSPPETSGEETQYF. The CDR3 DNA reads TGTGCCAGCAGCCCCCCAGAAACTAGCGGGGAAGAGACCCAGTACTTC.

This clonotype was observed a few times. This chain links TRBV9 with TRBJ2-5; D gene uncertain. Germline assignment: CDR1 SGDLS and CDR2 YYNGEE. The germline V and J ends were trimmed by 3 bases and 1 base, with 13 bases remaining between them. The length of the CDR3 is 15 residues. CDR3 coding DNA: TGTGCCAGCAGCGAATCGACACTCACCCAAGAGACCCAGTACTTC. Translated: CASSESTLTQETQYF.

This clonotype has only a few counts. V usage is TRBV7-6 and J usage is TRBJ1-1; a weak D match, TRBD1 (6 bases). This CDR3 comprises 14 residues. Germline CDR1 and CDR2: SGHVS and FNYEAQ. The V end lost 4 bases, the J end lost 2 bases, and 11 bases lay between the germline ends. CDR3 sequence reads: CASSSLRGNTEAFF. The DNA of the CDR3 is TGTGCCAGCAGCTCCCTCAGGGGCAACACTGAAGCTTTCTTT. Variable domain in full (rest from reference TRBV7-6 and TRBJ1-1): GAGVSQSPRYKVTKRGQDVALRCDPISGHVSLYWYRQALGQGPEFLTYFNYEAQQDKSGLPNDRFSAERPEGSISTLTIQRTEQRDSAMYRCASSSLRGNTEAFFGQGTRLTVV.

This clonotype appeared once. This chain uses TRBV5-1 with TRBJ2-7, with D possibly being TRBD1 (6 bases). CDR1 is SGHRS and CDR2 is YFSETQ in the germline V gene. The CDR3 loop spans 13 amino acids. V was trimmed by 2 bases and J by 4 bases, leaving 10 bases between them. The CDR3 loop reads CASSLSGEYEQYF. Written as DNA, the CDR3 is TGCGCCAGCAGCTTATCAGGGGAATACGAGCAGTACTTC.